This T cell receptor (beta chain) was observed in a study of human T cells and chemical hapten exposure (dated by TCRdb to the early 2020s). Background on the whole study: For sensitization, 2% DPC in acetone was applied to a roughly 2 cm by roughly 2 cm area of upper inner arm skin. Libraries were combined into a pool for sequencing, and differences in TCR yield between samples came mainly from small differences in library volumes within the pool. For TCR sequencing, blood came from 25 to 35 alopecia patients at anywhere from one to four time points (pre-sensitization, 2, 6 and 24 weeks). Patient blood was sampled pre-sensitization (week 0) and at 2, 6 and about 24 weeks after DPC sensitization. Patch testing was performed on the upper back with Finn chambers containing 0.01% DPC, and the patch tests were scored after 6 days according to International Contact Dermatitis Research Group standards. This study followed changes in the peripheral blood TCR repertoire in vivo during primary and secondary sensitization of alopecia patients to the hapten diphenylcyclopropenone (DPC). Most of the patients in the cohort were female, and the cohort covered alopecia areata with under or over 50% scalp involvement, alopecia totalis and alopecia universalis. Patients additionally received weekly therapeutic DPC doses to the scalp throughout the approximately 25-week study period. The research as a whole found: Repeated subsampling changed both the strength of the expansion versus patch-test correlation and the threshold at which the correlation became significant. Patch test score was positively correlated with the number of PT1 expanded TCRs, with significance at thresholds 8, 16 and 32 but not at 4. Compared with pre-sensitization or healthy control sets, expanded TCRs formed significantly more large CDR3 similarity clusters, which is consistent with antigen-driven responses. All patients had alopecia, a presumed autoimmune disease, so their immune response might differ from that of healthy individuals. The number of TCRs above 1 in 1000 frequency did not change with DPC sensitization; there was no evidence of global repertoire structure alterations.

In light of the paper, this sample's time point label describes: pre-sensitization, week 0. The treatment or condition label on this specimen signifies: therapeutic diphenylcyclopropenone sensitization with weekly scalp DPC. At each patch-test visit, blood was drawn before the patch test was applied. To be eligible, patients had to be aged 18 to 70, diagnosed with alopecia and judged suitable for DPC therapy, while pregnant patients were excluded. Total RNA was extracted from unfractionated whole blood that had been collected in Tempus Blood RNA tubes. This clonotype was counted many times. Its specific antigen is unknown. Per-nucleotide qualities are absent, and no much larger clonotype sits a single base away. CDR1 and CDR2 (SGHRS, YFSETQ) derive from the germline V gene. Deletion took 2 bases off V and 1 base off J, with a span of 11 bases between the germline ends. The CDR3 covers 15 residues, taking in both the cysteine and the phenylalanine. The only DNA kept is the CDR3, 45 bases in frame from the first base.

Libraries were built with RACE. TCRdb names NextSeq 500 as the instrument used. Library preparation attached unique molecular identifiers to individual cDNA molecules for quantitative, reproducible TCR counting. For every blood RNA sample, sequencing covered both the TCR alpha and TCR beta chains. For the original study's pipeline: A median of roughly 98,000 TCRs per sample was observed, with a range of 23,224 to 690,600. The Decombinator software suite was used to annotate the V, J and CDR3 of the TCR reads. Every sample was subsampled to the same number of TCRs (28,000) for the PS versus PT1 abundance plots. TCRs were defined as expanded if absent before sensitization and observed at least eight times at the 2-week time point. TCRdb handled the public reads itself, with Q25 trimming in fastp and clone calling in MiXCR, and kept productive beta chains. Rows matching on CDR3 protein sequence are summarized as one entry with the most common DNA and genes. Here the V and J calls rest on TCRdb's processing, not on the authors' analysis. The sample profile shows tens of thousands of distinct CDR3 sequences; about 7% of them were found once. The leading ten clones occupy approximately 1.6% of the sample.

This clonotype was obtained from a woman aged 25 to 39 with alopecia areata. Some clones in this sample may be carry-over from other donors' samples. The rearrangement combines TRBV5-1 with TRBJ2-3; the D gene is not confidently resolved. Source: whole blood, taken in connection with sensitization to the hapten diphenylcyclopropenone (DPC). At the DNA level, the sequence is TGCGCCAGCAGCTTAACGTTTCGAGGCACAGATACGCAGTATTTT. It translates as CASSLTFRGTDTQYF.